This passage covers 12 T cell receptor beta chains from one sample sequenced in a study of cytomegalovirus exposure and HLA in healthy donors. Generated by immunoSEQ multiplex PCR, the TCRdb table keeps only in-frame clones and is missing some. This sample has about 140,000 clones, with roughly 87% found just once. The sequenced sample consisted of PBMCs. The receptors stem from a young man in good health and CMV-seropositive.

V is TRBV30 and J is TRBJ2-7; tentative D call: TRBD2 (5 bases). The CDR3 contains 14 residues. Per germline, CDR1 GTSNPN and CDR2 SVGIG (reference sequence). V lost 0 bases to trimming and J lost 0 bases, with 9 bases between them. This chain's CDR3 is CAWSVLGSSYEQYF. In DNA, the CDR3 is TGTGCCTGGAGTGTACTAGGCAGCTCCTACGAGCAGTACTTC.

The chain links TRBV30 to TRBJ1-4; 8 bases match TRBD1. Germline V gene lookup returns CDR1 GTSNPN and CDR2 SVGIG (reference sequence). CDR3 length equals 15 residues. Germline trimming cut 3 bases from V and 7 bases from J; bases unmatched to any gene: 10. The CDR3 loop reads CAWSQGTGGGEKLFF. CDR3 bases: TGTGCCTGGAGCCAAGGAACAGGGGGGGGTGAAAAACTGTTTTTT.

J is TRBJ1-5 and V is TRBV15; no firm D call. Trimming pared 0 bases from V and 3 bases from J, leaving 9 bases between. Germline assignment: CDR1 LNHNV and CDR2 YYDKDF (reference sequence). CDR3 size: 15 residues. The DNA for the CDR3 is TGTGCCACCAGCAGAGATTATCAGAACAATCAGCCCCAGCATTTT. As protein: CATSRDYQNNQPQHF.

The chain combines TRBV7-9 with TRBJ2-2, with D perhaps TRBD2 (6 bases). The CDR3 is 18 amino acids. The V and J ends lost 5 bases and 3 bases respectively, with 22 bases between them. From germline, CDR1 is SEHNR and CDR2 FQNEAQ (reference sequence). In nucleotides, the CDR3 is TGTGCCAGCAGCCTAGGATACAGCGGGCGCAGGGACACCGGGGAGCTGTTTTTT. Protein: CASSLGYSGRRDTGELFF.

This chain links TRBV19 with TRBJ1-5; D is perhaps TRBD1 (5 bases). V was shortened by 3 bases and J by 7 bases, with 13 bases between the two germline ends. The germline CDR1 and CDR2 sequences are LNHDA and SQIVND (reference sequence). The CDR3 loop spans 14 amino acids. The CDR3 is CASSIIQGGQPQHF. The CDR3 DNA sequence: TGTGCCAGTAGTATCATCCAGGGTGGGCAGCCCCAGCATTTT. The full variable domain, completed using reference TRBV19 and TRBJ1-5, is DGGITQSPKYLFRKEGQNVTLSCEQNLNHDAMYWYRQDPGQGLRLIYYSQIVNDFQKGDIAEGYSVSREKKESFPLTVTSAQKNPTAFYLCASSIIQGGQPQHFGDGTRLSIL.

This sequence joins TRBV2 and TRBJ1-5, with 7 nucleotides matching TRBD1. Germline V gene sequence: CDR1 SNHLY, CDR2 FYNNEI. The CDR3 runs to 14 residues. The trim removed 2 bases at V and 4 bases at J, leaving 2 bases unmatched. The CDR3 nucleotides read TGTGCCAGCAGTGAAAGACAGGGAAATCAGCCCCAGCATTTT. Its translation is CASSERQGNQPQHF.

The chain couples TRBV6-6 to TRBJ1-3; D perhaps matches TRBD1 (6 bases). CDR3 length: 14 amino acids. The germline V gene encodes CDR1 MNHNY and CDR2 SVGAGI (reference sequence). Trimming took 6 bases from V and 4 from J, leaving 13 bases between them. The DNA of the CDR3 is TGTGCCAGCAGATTACAGGGTGTGGGAAACACCATATATTTT. This sequence encodes CASRLQGVGNTIYF.

This clone was counted at least ten times. The V and J genes are TRBV6-4 and TRBJ2-1; 9 bases line up with TRBD2. Germline V gene data show CDR1 as MRHNA and CDR2 as SNTAGT. This CDR3 comprises 15 residues. V was pared by 0 bases and J by 3 bases, with 0 bases of the junction left unmatched. The CDR3, as DNA: TGTGCCAGCAGTGACTCGCGGGGGGGCTACAATGAGCAGTTCTTC. Protein product: CASSDSRGGYNEQFF.

V usage is TRBV6-4 and J usage is TRBJ2-1; TRBD2 might be the D (7 bases). From germline, CDR1 is MRHNA and CDR2 SNTAGT. The CDR3 sequence is 15 residues long. V lost 2 bases and J lost 6, with 14 bases in between. The DNA for the CDR3 is TGTGCCAGCAGTGACGGGGGGGCGTCCAGCAATGAGCAGTTCTTC. It specifies CASSDGGASSNEQFF.

Concerning this clone itself: This sample also contains other DNA sequences that code for the same CDR3. The J gene is TRBJ1-2, the V gene TRBV5-1; D is uncertain. The ends were cut back, 5 bases at V and 2 bases at J, with 10 bases in the middle. The CDR3 runs 13 residues. The germline V gene has CDR1 SGHRS and CDR2 YFSETQ. The CDR3 DNA reads as TGCGCCAGCAGGGAGGGCATCAACTATGGCTACACCTTC. It codes for CASREGINYGYTF.

The chain recombines TRBV9 with TRBJ2-7; possible D gene TRBD2, 5 bases. V was trimmed by 3 bases and J by 2 bases, leaving 21 bases between them. Germline V gene data show CDR1 as SGDLS and CDR2 as YYNGEE. The CDR3 is 17 residues long. CDR3 sequence (DNA): TGTGCCAGCAGCGCCACCCTCCTAGCCGCCCCACCCTACGAGCAGTACTTC. Protein sequence: CASSATLLAAPPYEQYF.

The chain combines TRBV20-1 with TRBJ2-7; TRBD2 might be the D (6 bases). The length of the CDR3 is 11 residues. The germline V and J ends were trimmed by 3 bases and 6 bases, with 9 bases remaining between them. The germline gives CDR1 DFQATT, CDR2 SNEGSKA (reference sequence). In DNA form, the CDR3 reads TGCAGTGCTAGTGAGGGAGGCGAGCAGTACTTC. It encodes CSASEGGEQYF.